This T cell receptor beta chain was identified during a study of cytomegalovirus exposure and HLA in healthy donors (dated by TCRdb to about 2017). Looking at the study overall: In an earlier analysis of around 540 of the donors, 276 Gb of sequence data and approximately 100 million unique TCR beta sequences from approximately 180 million T cells were reported. To predict cytomegalovirus infection status, the study combined high-throughput TCR immunosequencing, statistical association of individual TCRs with disease status, and machine learning. Across some 400 genotyped donors of the cohort, an average of 235,054 unique TCR beta nucleotide sequences per donor were sequenced, and roughly 20% of those sequences were non-productive. The genetic ancestry cluster associated with self-reported Caucasian donors included about four fifths of the approximately 410 genotyped donors. A separate validation cohort of 90 to 150 different subjects was used in addition to the 666-subject first cohort. Every discovery cohort repertoire had been produced on one sequencing platform. The study was designed to test whether signatures of past pathogen exposure could be identified by cataloging public T cell receptors. Genome-wide SNP genotypes for about three fifths of the roughly 700 donors were used in a later genetic analysis, which treated that subset as a discovery cohort. A later analysis re-analyzed previously published TCR beta repertoires from several hundred donors and added high-resolution HLA genotyping to study TCR occurrence patterns. Both class I and class II loci were covered by HLA typing, at four-digit resolution. Typing coverage varied by locus: roughly 629-630 donors for A, B, C, DRB1 and DQB1; approximately 500 for DQA1; 600 to 610 for DPA1; roughly 450 for DPB1. To decide whether each TCR beta V gene segment behaved as functional or pseudogenic, an earlier analysis of 587 of the donors relied on high-throughput TCR beta sequencing. The T cell repertoires of around 730 subjects were profiled by immunosequencing and related to cytomegalovirus serostatus. Rather than using new phenotypic data, the later analysis identified candidate immune exposures from TCR beta sequences and from how often those sequences occurred across donors. Alongside the repertoire data, information on donor age, sex, ethnicity and CMV serostatus was compiled. An early release covering some 640 HLA-typed donors comprised about 300 gigabases of sequencing data and roughly 86 million unique TCR sequences. Four or five DR-DQ haplotypes were handled as single units for association and clustering because linkage in the cohort was strong. Results and caveats for the whole study, not just this receptor: In a later genetic analysis, a missense DCLRE1C variant was associated with V-gene and J-gene trimming of TCR beta chains, and the association was replicated in an independent cohort. The only immune exposure information available for the cohort was CMV serostatus. Cytomegalovirus status was reported to be diagnosed by the classifier with high specificity and sensitivity in both the original and validation cohorts. In vitro tests confirmed that a few of the cytomegalovirus-associated TCR beta chains recognize cytomegalovirus antigens. Most CMV-associated TCR beta chains appeared to be HLA-restricted in a later analysis, and the HLA associations seemed to be driven largely by CMV exposure. When HLA alleles, especially DR and DQ, strongly co-occurred, attributing TCR associations to individual alleles was difficult. A cluster of highly shared sequence variants was judged likely to represent a technical artifact of the sequencing pipeline. Presence/absence analyses assumed roughly uniform sequencing depth across donors, an assumption that may not hold. In a later genetic analysis, fewer N-insertions in productive TCRs were reported among donors in an Asian-associated ancestry cluster than the roughly 700-donor mean. About 17 rarely observed V segments, including chromosome 9 orphons, were excluded from the earlier analysis of several hundred of the donors because counts were too low. An earlier analysis of approximately 500 of the donors showed that most TCR beta V segments appeared in productive rearrangements either about 87% or about 30% of the time, which broadly matched IMGT annotations. The authors suggested that the approach could potentially be extended to other disease states and immunological phenotypes. A further reported finding was that TCR beta sequences accurately predicted the HLA-A and HLA-B alleles for most subjects in the first cohort. A later analysis associated approximately 17,000 TCR beta sequences with specific HLA alleles at a false discovery rate of 0.05. Linkage disequilibrium might explain the correlated functional status among segregating V segments, but an unknown experimental factor could not be excluded. Most TCR sequences were observed very rarely across donors, whereas some public TCRs were present in many individuals. Because some donors lacked HLA typing at each locus, the association tests relied only on the typed subset. In the study, approximately 160 TCR beta chains were listed as associated with cytomegalovirus. Some IMGT-functional V segments, including TRBV6-2 and TRBV6-3, could not be told apart with the 87-base-pair reads, so those segments were excluded. In a later analysis, the rate of TCR association differed among HLA loci, with DRB1 alleles having the most associated TCRs and HLA-C alleles having the fewest. The cohort was sequenced for TCR beta chains only, and without alpha or paired-chain data the features that could be detected were limited. According to a later analysis, parvovirus B19, influenza, CMV and Epstein-Barr virus appeared linked to several top co-occurrence clusters. In a later analysis, HLA-associated TCR beta chains were found to be more clonally expanded and to have lower generation probabilities than equally common non-associated chains.

CDR3 length: 14 amino acids, cysteine to phenylalanine. Only the CDR3 region is kept as DNA, spanning 42 bases read in frame from base 1. The germline V gene encodes CDR1 MGHDK and CDR2 SYGVNS. The V end gives up 2 bases and the J end 8 bases, leaving 6 bases in the junction not matched to a gene. The cohort was made up of 500 to 800 healthy bone marrow donors. Cohort members were all nominally healthy when sampled, although unrecorded immune exposures were likely present. The donor was CMV seronegative and was included in the group of a few hundred seronegative cohort members. A peripheral blood sample was collected from each donor, and TCR beta sequencing was performed on peripheral blood mononuclear cells. The Qiagen DNeasy Blood Extraction Kit was used to extract genomic DNA from the blood cell samples. Libraries were built with the immunoSEQ multiplex PCR assay. For the multiplex PCR, a mixture combining 60 forward primers for TCR Vbeta segments and 13 reverse primers for TCR Jbeta segments was used. The CDR3 region of rearranged TCR beta genes was amplified from genomic DNA with a multiplex PCR assay. On the Illumina HiSeq System, the amplified TCR beta libraries were sequenced as 87-base-pair reads. As for how the authors treated the data: A later analysis tallied around 87 million unique TCR beta chains across the 600 to 700 repertoires, and approximately 12 million of those chains were shared by two or more donors. To remove PCR and sequencing errors, raw reads were error-corrected and collapsed into unique sequences using a nearest-neighbor algorithm that merged closely related sequences. CDR3 sequences were aligned to IMGT reference sequences to assign V, D and J gene segments. For a sequence to be retained, a match of at least six nucleotides to both a V gene segment and a J gene segment was required. A rearrangement was called productive if the CDR3 had no stop codons and remained in frame with V and J, and every other rearrangement was called non-productive. Following IMGT convention, CDR3 was defined as the stretch from the second conserved V-encoded cysteine up to the conserved J-encoded phenylalanine. In an earlier analysis of 550 to 650 of the donors, sequences lacking an unambiguous match to a single V gene segment were excluded. An earlier analysis of about 600 of the donors called V segments functional above 56.7% productive rearrangements and segregating when the between-donor standard deviation exceeded 5%. To diagnose cytomegalovirus status from the catalog of TCR beta chain sequences, a statistical classification framework was built. V and J gene assignment, in a later analysis, came from comparing TCR nucleotide sequences with IMGT/GENE-DB human TR gene sequences. The TCRdist pipeline was used in a later analysis to assign CDR3 sequences and most-parsimonious VDJ recombination scenarios. A later analysis defined each TCR beta chain by its CDR3 amino acid sequence plus V-gene family, and excluded reads lacking a unique V-gene family. In a later analysis, 500 to 650 highly shared, low-generation-probability nucleotide sequences were removed to address suspected cross-contamination and a sequencing artifact. In a later analysis, a clonal expansion index for each public chain was calculated from normalized within-repertoire ranks of inferred template counts. In a later analysis, generation probabilities were computed with a VDJ recombination model fitted to out-of-frame rearrangements, and the resulting probabilities were checked against IGoR. In a later analysis, TCR-TCR, TCR-HLA and TCR-CMV co-occurrence was scored with hypergeometric tests, and a repertoire-size bias correction was applied to TCR pairs. To estimate false discovery rates, a later analysis permuted the HLA or CMV assignments 20 times. In a later analysis, co-occurring TCRs were grouped using DBSCAN, and TCRdist sequence similarity was added for clustering within HLA-allele-positive subsets. Co-occurrence clustering excluded repertoires with fewer than 30,000 or more than 120,000 public chains, plus five with anomalous nucleotide sharing. TCRdb carries this immuneACCESS record with in-frame sequences only. Its versions omit some clonotypes, under half of them owing to an unresolved V gene in the studies checked, with the rest unexplained. That table supplies the V and J calls and clone size; D and trimming were determined from the DNA. The sample yields under 300,000 clones; around nine tenths were counted once. 1.7% of the sample is held by the ten biggest clonotypes.

Points on this clone: Its binding antigen is unknown. Base qualities were left out, and no much larger clone turns up one base away.

The receptor was derived from a girl aged 2-10 years in good health and CMV-seronegative. The chain couples TRBV25-1 to TRBJ2-1, with 7 central nucleotides matching TRBD2. Source material: PBMCs. The CDR3 region reads CASSEGLVLDEQFF. The DNA is TGTGCCAGCAGTGAAGGACTAGTTTTGGATGAGCAGTTCTTC.